The TCR beta chain under discussion was sequenced for a study of blood T cell repertoires in COVID-19. V shed 4 bases and J shed 7 bases, with 17 bases lying between them. Germline V gives CDR1 LNHDA, CDR2 SQIVND (reference sequence). The CDR3 loop spans 15 amino acids. Repertoires were generated with immunoSEQ multiplex PCR, while TCRdb's copy carries only in-frame clones and drops some. Among fewer than 90,000 clones listed, about four fifths were seen once. Sequencing input: peripheral blood. The rearrangement uses TRBV19 and TRBJ2-1, with D perhaps TRBD1 (5 bases). The sequence derives from a man in his 70s with acute or convalescent COVID-19. In nucleotides, the CDR3 is TGTGCCAGTAGTAGCCTAGGGGTTCAAGGGAATGAGCAGTTCTTC. Translation: CASSSLGVQGNEQFF.